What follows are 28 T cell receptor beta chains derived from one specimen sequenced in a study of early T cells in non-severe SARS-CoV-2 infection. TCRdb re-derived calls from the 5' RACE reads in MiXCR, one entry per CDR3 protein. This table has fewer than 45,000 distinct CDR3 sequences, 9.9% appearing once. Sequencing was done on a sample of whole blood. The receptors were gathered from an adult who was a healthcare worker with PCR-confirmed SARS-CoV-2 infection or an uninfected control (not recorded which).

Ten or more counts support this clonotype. DNA for the CDR3: TGTGCCAGCAGCCCCCCCGGACAGGGTGACTACGAGCAGTACTTC. This gives the protein CASSPPGQGDYEQYF. This chain joins TRBV11-2 and TRBJ2-7, with 8 bases aligning to TRBD1. The trim removed 5 bases at V and 3 bases at J, leaving 9 bases unmatched. The germline CDR1 and CDR2 sequences are SGHAT and FQNNGV. The length of the CDR3 is 15 residues.

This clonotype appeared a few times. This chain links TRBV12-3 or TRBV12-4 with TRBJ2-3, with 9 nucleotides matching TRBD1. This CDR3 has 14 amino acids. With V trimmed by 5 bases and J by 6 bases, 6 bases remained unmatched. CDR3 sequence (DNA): TGTGCCAGCAGTCCCGGGACAGGGCTCGATACGCAGTATTTT. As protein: CASSPGTGLDTQYF.

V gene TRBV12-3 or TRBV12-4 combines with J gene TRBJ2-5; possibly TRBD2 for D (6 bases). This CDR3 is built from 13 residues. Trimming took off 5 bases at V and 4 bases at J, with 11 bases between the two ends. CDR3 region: CASSVGGLETQYF. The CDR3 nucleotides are TGTGCCAGCAGTGTGGGGGGACTAGAGACCCAGTACTTC.

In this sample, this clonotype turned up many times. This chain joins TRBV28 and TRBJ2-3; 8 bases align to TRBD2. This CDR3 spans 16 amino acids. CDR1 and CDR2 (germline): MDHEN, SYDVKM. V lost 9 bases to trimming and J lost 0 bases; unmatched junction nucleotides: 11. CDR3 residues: CASSAGGSHSTDTQYF. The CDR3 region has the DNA TGTGCCAGTTCCGCGGGGGGCTCTCATAGCACAGATACGCAGTATTTT.

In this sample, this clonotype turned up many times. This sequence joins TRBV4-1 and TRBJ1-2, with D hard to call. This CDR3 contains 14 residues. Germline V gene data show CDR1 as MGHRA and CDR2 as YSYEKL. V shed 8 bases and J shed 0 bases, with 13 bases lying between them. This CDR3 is CASGSHGANYGYTF. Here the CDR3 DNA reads TGCGCCAGCGGGTCACACGGGGCTAACTATGGCTACACCTTC.

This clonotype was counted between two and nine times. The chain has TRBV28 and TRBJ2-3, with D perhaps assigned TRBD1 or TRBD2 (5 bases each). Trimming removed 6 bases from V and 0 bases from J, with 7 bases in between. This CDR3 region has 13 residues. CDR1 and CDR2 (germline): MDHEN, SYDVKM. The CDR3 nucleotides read TGTGCCAGCAGGGGACCTAGCACAGATACGCAGTATTTT. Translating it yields CASRGPSTDTQYF.

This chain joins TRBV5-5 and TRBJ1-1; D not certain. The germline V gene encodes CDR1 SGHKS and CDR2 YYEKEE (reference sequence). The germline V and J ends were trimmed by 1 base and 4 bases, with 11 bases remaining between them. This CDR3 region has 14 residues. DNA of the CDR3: TGTGCCAGCAGCTTGTTTGTGGAGAGCACTGAAGCTTTCTTT. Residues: CASSLFVESTEAFF.

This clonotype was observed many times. The CDR3 is CASSFYGGRHVFF. DNA of the CDR3: TGTGCCAGCAGCTTCTACGGGGGTCGTCACGTTTTCTTC. The chain carries TRBV7-6 and TRBJ2-1, with D perhaps matching TRBD2 (6 bases). V was cut by 3 bases and J by 16 bases, with 19 bases left in between. CDR1 is SGHVS and CDR2 is FNYEAQ in the germline V gene. This CDR3 has 13 residues.

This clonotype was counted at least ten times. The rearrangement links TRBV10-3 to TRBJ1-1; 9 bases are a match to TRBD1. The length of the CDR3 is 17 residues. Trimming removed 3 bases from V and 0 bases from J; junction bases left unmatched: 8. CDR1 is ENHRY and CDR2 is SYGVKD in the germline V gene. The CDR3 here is CAISDPRTGDMNTEAFF. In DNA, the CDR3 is TGTGCCATCAGTGATCCCAGGACAGGGGACATGAACACTGAAGCTTTCTTT.

The chain's CDR3 is CASSSADLYEQYF. CDR3 coding DNA: TGTGCCAGCAGTTCAGCGGACCTCTACGAGCAGTACTTC. The rearrangement joins TRBV27 to TRBJ2-7; D is perhaps TRBD2 (5 bases). V lost 4 bases to trimming and J lost 3 bases, with 10 bases between them. CDR3 length: 13 amino acids. Germline V CDR1 and CDR2: MNHEY, SMNVEV (reference sequence).

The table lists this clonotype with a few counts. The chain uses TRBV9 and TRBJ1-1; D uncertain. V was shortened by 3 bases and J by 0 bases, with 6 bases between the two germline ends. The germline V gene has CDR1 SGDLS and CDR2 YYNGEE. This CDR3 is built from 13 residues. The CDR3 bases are TGTGCCAGCAGCGGATCAATGAACACTGAAGCTTTCTTT. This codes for CASSGSMNTEAFF.

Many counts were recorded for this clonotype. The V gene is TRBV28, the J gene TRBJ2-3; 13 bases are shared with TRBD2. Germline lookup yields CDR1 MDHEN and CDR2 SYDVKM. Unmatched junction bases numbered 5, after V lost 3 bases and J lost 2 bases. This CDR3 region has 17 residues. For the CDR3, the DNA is TGTGCCAGCAGTTTGACTAGCGGGGGGTGGAACACAGATACGCAGTATTTT. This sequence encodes CASSLTSGGWNTDTQYF.

This CDR3 reads CASSPDAVHLYEQYF. As DNA, the CDR3 is TGCGCCAGCAGCCCCGATGCTGTCCACCTTTACGAGCAGTACTTC. The rearrangement uses TRBV4-3 and TRBJ2-7; unclear D gene. Germline V gives CDR1 LGHNA, CDR2 YSLEER. CDR3 length equals 15 residues. Deletions cut 4 bases from V and 4 bases from J, with 17 bases between.

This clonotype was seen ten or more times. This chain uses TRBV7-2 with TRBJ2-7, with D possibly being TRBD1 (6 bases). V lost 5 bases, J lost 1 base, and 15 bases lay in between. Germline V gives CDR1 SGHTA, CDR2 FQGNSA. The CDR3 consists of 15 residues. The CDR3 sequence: CASSPDRFPSYEQYF. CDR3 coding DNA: TGTGCCAGCAGCCCCGACAGGTTCCCTTCCTACGAGCAGTACTTC.

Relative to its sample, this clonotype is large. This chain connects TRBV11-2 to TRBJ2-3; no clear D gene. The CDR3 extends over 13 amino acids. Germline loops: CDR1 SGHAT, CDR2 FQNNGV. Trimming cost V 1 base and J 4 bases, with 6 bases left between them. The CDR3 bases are TGTGCCAGCAGCTTAGTTCCTCCAGATACGCAGTATTTT. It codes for CASSLVPPDTQYF.

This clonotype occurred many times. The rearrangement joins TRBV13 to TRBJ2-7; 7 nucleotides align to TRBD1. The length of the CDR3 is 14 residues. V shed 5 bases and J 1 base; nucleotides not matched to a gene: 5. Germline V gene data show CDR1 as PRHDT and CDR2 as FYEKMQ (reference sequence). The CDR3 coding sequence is TGTGCCAGCAGCCAAAACAGGGGTTCCTACGAGCAGTACTTC. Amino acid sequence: CASSQNRGSYEQYF.

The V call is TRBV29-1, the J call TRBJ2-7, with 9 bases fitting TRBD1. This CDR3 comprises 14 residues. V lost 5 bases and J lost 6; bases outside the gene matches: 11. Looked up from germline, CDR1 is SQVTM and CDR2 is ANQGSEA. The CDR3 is CSVYLPGQGVEQYF. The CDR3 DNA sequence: TGCAGCGTTTACCTCCCGGGACAGGGAGTCGAGCAGTACTTC.

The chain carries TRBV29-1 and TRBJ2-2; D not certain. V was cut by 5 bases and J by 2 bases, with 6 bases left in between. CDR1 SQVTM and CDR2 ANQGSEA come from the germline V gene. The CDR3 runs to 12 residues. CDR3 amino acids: CSVTRNTGELFF. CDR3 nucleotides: TGCAGCGTTACACGAAACACCGGGGAGCTGTTTTTT.

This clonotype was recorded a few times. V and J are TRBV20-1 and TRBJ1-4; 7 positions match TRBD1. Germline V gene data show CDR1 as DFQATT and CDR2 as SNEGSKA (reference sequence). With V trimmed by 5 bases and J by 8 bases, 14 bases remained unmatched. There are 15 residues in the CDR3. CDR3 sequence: CSASPAGTVGEKLFF. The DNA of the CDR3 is TGCAGTGCTTCTCCCGCCGGGACAGTGGGGGAAAAACTGTTTTTT.

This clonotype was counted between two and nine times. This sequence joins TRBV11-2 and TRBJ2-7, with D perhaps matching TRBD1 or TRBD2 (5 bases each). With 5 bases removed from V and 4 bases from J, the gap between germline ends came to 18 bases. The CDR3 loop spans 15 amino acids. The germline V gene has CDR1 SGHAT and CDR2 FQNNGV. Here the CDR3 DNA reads TGTGCCAGCAGCCCCGGGACGACAGCTACTTACGAGCAGTACTTC. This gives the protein CASSPGTTATYEQYF.

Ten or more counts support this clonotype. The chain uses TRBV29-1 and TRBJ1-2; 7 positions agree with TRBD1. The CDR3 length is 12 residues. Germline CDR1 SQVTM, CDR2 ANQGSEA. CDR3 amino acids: CSYRGSNYGYTF. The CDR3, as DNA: TGCAGTTACAGGGGATCTAACTATGGCTACACCTTC.

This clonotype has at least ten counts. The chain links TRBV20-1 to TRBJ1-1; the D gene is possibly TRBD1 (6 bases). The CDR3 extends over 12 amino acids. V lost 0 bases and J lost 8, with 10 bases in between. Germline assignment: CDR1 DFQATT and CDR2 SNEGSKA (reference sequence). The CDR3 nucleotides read TGCAGTGCTAGAGAGGGGGCAACAGAAGCTTTCTTT. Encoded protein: CSAREGATEAFF.

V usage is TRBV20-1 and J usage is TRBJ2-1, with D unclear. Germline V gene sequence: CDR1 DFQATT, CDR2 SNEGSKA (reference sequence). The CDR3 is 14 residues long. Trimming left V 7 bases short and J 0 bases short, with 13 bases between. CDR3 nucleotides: TGCAGTGGTAAACTGTCGAGCTCCTACAATGAGCAGTTCTTC. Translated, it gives CSGKLSSSYNEQFF.

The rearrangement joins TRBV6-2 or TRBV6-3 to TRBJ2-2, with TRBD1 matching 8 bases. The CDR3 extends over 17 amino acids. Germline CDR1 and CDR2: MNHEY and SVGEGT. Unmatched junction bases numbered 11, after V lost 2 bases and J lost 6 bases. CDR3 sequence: CASSYPGQVPPAGELFF. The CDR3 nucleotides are TGTGCCAGCAGTTACCCGGGACAGGTTCCTCCGGCCGGGGAGCTGTTTTTT.

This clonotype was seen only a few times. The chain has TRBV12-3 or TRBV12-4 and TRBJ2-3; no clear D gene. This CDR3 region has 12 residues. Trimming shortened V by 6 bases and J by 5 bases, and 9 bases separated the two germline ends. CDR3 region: CASSRDRDTQYF. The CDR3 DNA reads TGTGCCAGCAGCCGCGACCGAGATACGCAGTATTTT.

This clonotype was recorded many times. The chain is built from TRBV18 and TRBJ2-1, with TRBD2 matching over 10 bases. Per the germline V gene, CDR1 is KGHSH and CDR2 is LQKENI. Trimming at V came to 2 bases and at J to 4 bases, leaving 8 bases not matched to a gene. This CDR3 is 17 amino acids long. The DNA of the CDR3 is TGTGCCAGCTCACCAGCCGGGCTAGCGGGGGTATACAATGAGCAGTTCTTC. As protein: CASSPAGLAGVYNEQFF.

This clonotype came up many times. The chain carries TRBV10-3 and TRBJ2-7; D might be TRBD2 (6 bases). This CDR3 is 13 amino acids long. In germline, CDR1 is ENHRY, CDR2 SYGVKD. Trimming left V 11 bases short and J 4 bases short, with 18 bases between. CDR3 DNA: TGTGCCGTTTCGGGAGTATTTCGGTACGAGCAGTACTTC. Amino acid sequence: CAVSGVFRYEQYF.

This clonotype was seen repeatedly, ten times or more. CDR3 residues: CASSPGLAAYEQYF. In nucleotides, the CDR3 is TGTGCCAGCAGTCCGGGACTAGCGGCCTACGAGCAGTACTTC. This chain connects TRBV27 to TRBJ2-7, with 11 bases fitting TRBD2. The CDR3 sequence is 14 residues long. Germline V CDR1 and CDR2: MNHEY, SMNVEV (reference sequence). V lost 5 bases, J lost 2 bases, and 2 bases stayed unmatched.